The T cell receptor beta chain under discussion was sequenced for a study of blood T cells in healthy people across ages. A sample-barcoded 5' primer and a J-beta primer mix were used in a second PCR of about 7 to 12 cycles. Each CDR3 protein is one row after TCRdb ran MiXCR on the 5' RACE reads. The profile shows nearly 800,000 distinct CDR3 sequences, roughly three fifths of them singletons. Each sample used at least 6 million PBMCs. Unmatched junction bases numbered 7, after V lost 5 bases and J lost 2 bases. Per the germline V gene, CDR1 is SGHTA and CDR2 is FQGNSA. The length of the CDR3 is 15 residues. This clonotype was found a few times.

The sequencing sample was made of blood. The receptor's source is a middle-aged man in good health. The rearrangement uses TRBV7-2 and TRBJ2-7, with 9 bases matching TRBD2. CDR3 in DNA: TGTGCCAGCAGCACAATTAGCGGGGGCACCTACGAGCAGTACTTC. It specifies CASSTISGGTYEQYF.